The 12 T cell receptor beta chains below come from one sample, sequenced in a study of graft-versus-host responses after intestinal transplantation. Measured with immunoSEQ multiplex PCR; TCRdb has only the in-frame clones, and not every one. The sample includes 60,000 to 70,000 clones, around 90% of them seen just once. Investigators treated the graft tissue so that it released intraepithelial and lamina propria lymphocytes. The specimen was ileum tissue, collected more than 350 days after transplant. The receptors stem from a human patient who received an intestinal transplant, so some T cells may come from the graft donor.

V gene TRBV2 combines with J gene TRBJ1-3; D call uncertain. CDR3 length equals 13 residues. The V gene's germline CDR1 is SNHLY and CDR2 FYNNEI. V lost 2 bases and J lost 5, with 7 bases in between. CDR3 residues: CASSESGRNTIYF. In nucleotides, the CDR3 is TGTGCCAGCAGTGAATCGGGGAGAAACACCATATATTTT.

V and J are TRBV14 and TRBJ1-5; D possibly corresponds to TRBD1 (6 bases). CDR1 is SGHDN, CDR2 FVKESK, per germline. Deletions cut 1 base from V and 2 bases from J, with 6 bases between. The CDR3 loop spans 14 amino acids. The CDR3 DNA sequence: TGTGCCAGCAGCCAAGCAGGGGGCAATCAGCCCCAGCATTTT. Protein product: CASSQAGGNQPQHF. The complete variable domain, with remaining parts taken from reference TRBV14 and TRBJ1-5, reads EAGVTQFPSHSVIEKGQTVTLRCDPISGHDNLYWYRRVMGKEIKFLLHFVKESKQDESGMPNNRFLAERTGGTYSTLKVQPAELEDSGVYFCASSQAGGNQPQHFGDGTRLSIL.

The V gene is TRBV13, the J gene TRBJ2-3, with 9 bases lining up with TRBD2. Germline CDR1 PRHDT, CDR2 FYEKMQ (reference sequence). The CDR3 contains 16 residues. V gave up 5 bases and J gave up 2 bases; unmatched junction bases: 8. CDR3 bases: TGTGCCAGCAGCCTTAGGGCTAGCGGGATCACAGATACGCAGTATTTT. It specifies CASSLRASGITDTQYF. Looking up the rest from reference TRBV13 and TRBJ2-3 gives the full variable domain: AAGVIQSPRHLIKEKRETATLKCYPIPRHDTVYWYQQGPGQDPQFLISFYEKMQSDKGSIPDRFSAQQFSDYHSELNMSSLELGDSALYFCASSLRASGITDTQYFGPGTRLTVL.

J is TRBJ2-5 and V is TRBV2; D uncertain. The length of the CDR3 is 13 residues. From germline, CDR1 is SNHLY and CDR2 FYNNEI. V was shortened by 3 bases and J by 0 bases, with 5 bases between the two germline ends. CDR3 sequence (DNA): TGTGCCAGCAGTGATGGCTACCAAGAGACCCAGTACTTC. Amino acids: CASSDGYQETQYF.

V and J are TRBV10-3 and TRBJ1-3, with 12 bases identical to TRBD1. Germline CDR1 is ENHRY and CDR2 is SYGVKD. The V and J ends lost 8 bases and 4 bases, in that order; junction bases with no gene match: 9. The CDR3 is 16 residues long. The CDR3 DNA is TGTGCCATCGTTACCGGGACAGGGGGCGCAGGAAACACCATATATTTT. Translation gives CAIVTGTGGAGNTIYF.

This clone was seen just once. The V gene is TRBV4-2, the J gene TRBJ1-1, with 8 bases aligning to TRBD1. The V gene end was trimmed by 0 bases and the J gene end by 4 bases; junction bases not matched to a gene: 10. Per the germline V gene, CDR1 is LGHNA and CDR2 is YNFKEQ. The CDR3 runs to 17 residues. CDR3 sequence: CASSQESARGLGTEAFF. For the CDR3, the DNA is TGTGCCAGCAGCCAAGAATCGGCCAGGGGGCTCGGCACTGAAGCTTTCTTT.

This rearrangement joins TRBV29-1 to TRBJ2-7; D not certain. Germline CDR1 SQVTM, CDR2 ANQGSEA. The CDR3 loop spans 13 amino acids. Trimming shortened V by 5 bases and J by 0 bases, and 11 bases separated the two germline ends. The CDR3 is CSVLSRTSYEQYF. The CDR3 DNA reads as TGCAGCGTTTTGAGCAGGACCTCCTACGAGCAGTACTTC.

This chain connects TRBV4-1 to TRBJ1-1; D uncertain. The ends were cut back, 0 bases at V and 4 bases at J, with 9 bases in the middle. Germline V CDR1 and CDR2: MGHRA, YSYEKL. This CDR3 contains 14 residues. The CDR3, as DNA: TGCGCCAGCAGCCAAGATCCTGGGGTCACTGAAGCTTTCTTT. Translated: CASSQDPGVTEAFF.

The chain carries TRBV4-1 and TRBJ2-7; D is undetermined. Germline CDR1 is MGHRA and CDR2 is YSYEKL. V shed 0 bases and J shed 6 bases, with 6 bases lying between them. This CDR3 has 12 residues. The CDR3 loop reads CASSQDGPEQYF. The DNA of the CDR3 is TGCGCCAGCAGCCAAGATGGGCCCGAGCAGTACTTC.

This chain links TRBV28 with TRBJ2-5, with D possibly called TRBD1 or TRBD2 (5 bases each). V lost 6 bases and J lost 0, with 14 bases in between. CDR1 is MDHEN and CDR2 is SYDVKM in the germline V gene. The CDR3 covers 15 residues. The CDR3 DNA reads as TGTGCCAGCAGGGGGGATCCACAGTACCAAGAGACCCAGTACTTC. Encoded protein: CASRGDPQYQETQYF.

In its sample, this clone was seen once. The rearrangement joins TRBV6-1 to TRBJ2-5; 9 positions agree with TRBD1. The CDR3 has 14 amino acids. Losses at the gene ends were 4 bases for V and 4 bases for J; bases not matched to a gene: 4. In germline, CDR1 is MNHNS, CDR2 SASEGT. CDR3 nucleotides: TGTGCCAGCAGTGCTCACAGGGGGCCAGAGACCCAGTACTTC. Translating gives CASSAHRGPETQYF.

This clone has just a few counts. The rearrangement uses TRBV13 and TRBJ2-5; 7 nucleotides align to TRBD1. The length of the CDR3 is 12 residues. V lost 8 bases and J lost 4; bases outside the gene matches: 4. From germline, CDR1 is PRHDT and CDR2 FYEKMQ (reference sequence). The CDR3 spells CASARGLETQYF. CDR3 bases: TGTGCCAGCGCGAGGGGGCTAGAGACCCAGTACTTC. The full variable domain, rest sourced from reference TRBV13 and TRBJ2-5, is AAGVIQSPRHLIKEKRETATLKCYPIPRHDTVYWYQQGPGQDPQFLISFYEKMQSDKGSIPDRFSAQQFSDYHSELNMSSLELGDSALYFCASARGLETQYFGPGTRLLVL.